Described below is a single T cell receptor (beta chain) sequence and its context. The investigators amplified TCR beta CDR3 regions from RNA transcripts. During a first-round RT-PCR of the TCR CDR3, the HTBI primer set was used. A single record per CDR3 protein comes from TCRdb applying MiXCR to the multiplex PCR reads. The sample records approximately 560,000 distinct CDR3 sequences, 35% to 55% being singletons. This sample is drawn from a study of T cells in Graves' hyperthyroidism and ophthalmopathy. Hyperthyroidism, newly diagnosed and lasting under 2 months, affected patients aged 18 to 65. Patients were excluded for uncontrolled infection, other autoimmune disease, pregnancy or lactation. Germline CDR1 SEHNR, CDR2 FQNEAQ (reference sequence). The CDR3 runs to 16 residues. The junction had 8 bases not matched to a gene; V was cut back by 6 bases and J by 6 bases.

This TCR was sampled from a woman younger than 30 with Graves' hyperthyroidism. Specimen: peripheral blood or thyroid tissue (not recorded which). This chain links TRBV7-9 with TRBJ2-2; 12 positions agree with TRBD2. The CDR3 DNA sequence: TGTGCCAGCAGTTCTAGCGGGAGGGCCAGAGCCGGGGAGCTGTTTTTT. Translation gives CASSSSGRARAGELFF.